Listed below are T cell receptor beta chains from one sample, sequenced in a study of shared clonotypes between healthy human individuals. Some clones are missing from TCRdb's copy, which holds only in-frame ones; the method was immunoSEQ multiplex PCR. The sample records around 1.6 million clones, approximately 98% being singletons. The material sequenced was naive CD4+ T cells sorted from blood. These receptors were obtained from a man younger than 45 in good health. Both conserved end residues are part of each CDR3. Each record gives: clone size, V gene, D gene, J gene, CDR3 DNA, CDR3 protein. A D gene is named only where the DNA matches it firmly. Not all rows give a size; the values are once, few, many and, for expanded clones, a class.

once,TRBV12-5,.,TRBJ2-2,TGTGCTAGTGGGACTGGGAACACCGGGGAGCTGTTTTTT,CASGTGNTGELFF
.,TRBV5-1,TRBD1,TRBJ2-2,TGCGCCAGCAGCTTCATGGACAGGGGGTGGACCGGGGAGCTGTTTTTT,CASSFMDRGWTGELFF
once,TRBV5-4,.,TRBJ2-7,TGTGCCAGCAGCTTGCCGAATTACGAGCAGTACTTC,CASSLPNYEQYF
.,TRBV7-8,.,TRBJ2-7,TGTGCCAGCAGCTTAACGTTGGGGAGCAAGCAGTACTTC,CASSLTLGSKQYF
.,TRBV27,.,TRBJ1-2,TGTGCCAGCAGTTTATCGTGGTTGTACCCTGGCTACACCTTC,CASSLSWLYPGYTF
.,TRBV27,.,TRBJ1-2,TGTGCCAGCAGTTTGATAATAGGCTATGGCTACACCTTC,CASSLIIGYGYTF
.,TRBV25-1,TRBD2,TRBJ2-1,TGTGCCAGCAGTGTGGGTTGGGGGAGGGAAGGTGAGCAGTTCTTC,CASSVGWGREGEQFF
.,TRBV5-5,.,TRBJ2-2,TGTGCCAGCAGCTTGTGGGAGGAGCTGTTTTTT,CASSLWEELFF
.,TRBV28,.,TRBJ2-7,TGTGCCAGCAGTTTGTTGGACCGCGAAGGGATCGAGCAGTACTTC,CASSLLDREGIEQYF
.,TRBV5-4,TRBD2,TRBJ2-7,TGTGCCAGCACCCCGGGCACTAGCGGGGCCTACGAGCAGTACTTC,CASTPGTSGAYEQYF
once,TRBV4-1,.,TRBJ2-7,TGCGCCAGCAGCCAAGCAGGGGCCCCCAGAATTTACGAGCAGTACTTC,CASSQAGAPRIYEQYF
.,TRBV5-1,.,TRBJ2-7,TGCGCCAGCACGCAGCGCTCCTGGTGGGACGAGCAGTACTTC,CASTQRSWWDEQYF
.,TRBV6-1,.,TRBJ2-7,TGTGCCAGCAGTAAAGCCGGGACAACTGACTACGAGCAGTACTTC,CASSKAGTTDYEQYF
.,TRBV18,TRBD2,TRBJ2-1,TGTGCCAGCTCACCACCTAGCGGGGGCTCCTACAATGAGCAGTTCTTC,CASSPPSGGSYNEQFF
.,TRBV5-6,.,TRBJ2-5,TGTGCCAGCAGCTTGATTGTCGGGGAGACCCAGTACTTC,CASSLIVGETQYF
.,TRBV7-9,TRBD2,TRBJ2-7,TGTGCCAGCAGCTTAGTACTAGCGGGAATAAACTCCTACGAGCAGTACTTC,CASSLVLAGINSYEQYF
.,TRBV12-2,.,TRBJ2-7,TGTGCAAGTCGCTCGACAGGGGAGCAGTACTTC,CASRSTGEQYF
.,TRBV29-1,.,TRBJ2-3,TGCAGCGCCGCCATGGGGAACACACCCACAGATACGCAGTATTTT,CSAAMGNTPTDTQYF
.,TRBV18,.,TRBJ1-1,TGTGCCAGCTCACACCTGAAATTTGGCCCCGGTTTCTTT,CASSHLKFGPGFF
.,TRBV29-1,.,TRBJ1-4,TGCAGCGTTGGAACCGGGGCAACTAATGAAAAACTGTTTTTT,CSVGTGATNEKLFF
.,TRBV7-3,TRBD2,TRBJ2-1,TGTGCCAGCAGCCCGGATCCGGGAGGGTACAATGAGCAGTTCTTC,CASSPDPGGYNEQFF
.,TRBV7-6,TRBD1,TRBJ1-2,TGTGCCAGCAGCTTAGATGACAGGGGGTATGGCTACACCTTC,CASSLDDRGYGYTF
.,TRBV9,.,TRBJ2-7,TGTGCCAGCAGCGTAGAATCCCGCGGGGCCCAGTACTTC,CASSVESRGAQYF
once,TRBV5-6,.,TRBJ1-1,TGTGCCAGCAGCTTCGGCAGGGTGAACACTGAAGCTTTCTTT,CASSFGRVNTEAFF
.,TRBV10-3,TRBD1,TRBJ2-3,TGTGCCATCGGTGGACAGGGAGATACGCAGTATTTT,CAIGGQGDTQYF
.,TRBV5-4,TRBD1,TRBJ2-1,TGTGCCAGCACGGGTCGACAGGGGGCTTACAATGAGCAGTTCTTC,CASTGRQGAYNEQFF
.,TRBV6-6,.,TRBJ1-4,TGTGCCAGCAGTTACTCGGTATCAACTAATGAAAAACTGTTTTTT,CASSYSVSTNEKLFF